Here is one TCR beta chain with its context. The source of the sample is a study of tumor-infiltrating lymphocytes in oesophageal squamous cell carcinoma. The V end lost 0 bases, the J end lost 2 bases, and 9 bases lay between the germline ends. Germline V CDR1 and CDR2: SGHTA, FQGTGA. The CDR3 spans 15 residues. TCRdb analysed the PCR reads with MiXCR anew, one entry per CDR3 protein. The sample has 9,500 to 12,000 distinct CDR3 sequences, around three fifths seen once. The genes are TRBV7-3 and TRBJ2-3; D might be TRBD2 (5 bases). The origin of this receptor is a male donor with esophageal squamous cell carcinoma. Material for sequencing was esophageal tumor tissue. The CDR3 region has the DNA TGTGCCAGCAGCTTAACTAGCGACACCACAGATACGCAGTATTTT. As protein: CASSLTSDTTDTQYF.